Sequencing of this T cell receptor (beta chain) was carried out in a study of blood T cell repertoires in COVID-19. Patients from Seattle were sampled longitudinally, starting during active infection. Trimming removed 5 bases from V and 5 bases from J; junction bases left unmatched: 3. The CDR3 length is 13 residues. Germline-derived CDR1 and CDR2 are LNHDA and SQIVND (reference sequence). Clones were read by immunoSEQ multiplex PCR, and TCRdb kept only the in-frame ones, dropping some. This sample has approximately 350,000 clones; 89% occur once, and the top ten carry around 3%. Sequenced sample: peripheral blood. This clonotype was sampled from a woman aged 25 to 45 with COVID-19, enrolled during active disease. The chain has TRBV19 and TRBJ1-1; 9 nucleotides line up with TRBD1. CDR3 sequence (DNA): TGTGCCAGTAGTGCACAGGGGGCGACTGAAGCTTTCTTT. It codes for CASSAQGATEAFF.